The rows below give T cell receptor beta chains drawn from one sample of a study of early T cells in non-severe SARS-CoV-2 infection. TCRdb reanalysed the 5' RACE reads using MiXCR and keeps one entry per CDR3 protein. The sample consists of some 40,000 distinct CDR3 sequences, 9.5% to 15% of them appearing once. Sequencing input: whole blood. The origin of the receptors is an adult who was a healthcare worker with PCR-confirmed SARS-CoV-2 infection or an uninfected control (not recorded which). Both conserved end residues are part of each CDR3.

J,V,length,CDR3
TRBJ2-6,TRBV4-2,19,CASSQQPGQGKTGANVLTF
TRBJ2-5,TRBV7-2,15,CASSLGPDSSETQYF
TRBJ2-7,TRBV5-1,13,CASSDGPSYEQYF
TRBJ1-3,TRBV12-3/TRBV12-4,13,CASTPRVGNTIYF
TRBJ2-7,TRBV7-2,14,CATRQAGGLYEQYF
TRBJ2-1,TRBV10-3,11,CAISEGNEQFF
TRBJ2-5,TRBV2,11,CATSLRETQYF
TRBJ2-7,TRBV15,13,CATSRETRYEQYF
TRBJ1-1,TRBV4-1,21,CASSQERFGQGLKIKDTEAFF
TRBJ1-3,TRBV2,13,CASSGTSGNTIYF
TRBJ1-1,TRBV7-2,12,CASSLAGLEAFF
TRBJ2-2,TRBV6-2/TRBV6-3,13,CASSYSLTGELFF
TRBJ2-1,TRBV19,16,CASRLRPGLAAYEQFF
TRBJ2-3,TRBV27,14,CASSFTRVPDTQYF
TRBJ2-2,TRBV3-1,17,CASSPPLDRAGAGELFF
TRBJ2-5,TRBV6-4,14,CASKPGPAEETQYF